Listed below are T cell receptor beta chains from one sample, sequenced in a study of early T cells in non-severe SARS-CoV-2 infection. MiXCR, applied by TCRdb to the 5' RACE reads, yields one record per CDR3 protein. The sample includes more than 65,000 distinct CDR3 sequences, roughly 15% of them seen just once. The material sequenced was whole blood, taken at baseline. Receptors were obtained from an adult who was a healthcare worker with PCR-confirmed SARS-CoV-2 infection or an uninfected control (not recorded which). Both conserved end residues are part of each CDR3. The D gene is left open where the match is weak. Clone size is shown for a subset of rows, as once, few, many or a class of expanded clone.

J gene: TRBJ2-1
D gene: -
V gene: TRBV6-5
clone size: -
CDR3 protein: CASSSTDNEQFF
CDR3 DNA: TGTGCCAGCAGTTCGACCGACAATGAGCAGTTCTTC

J gene: TRBJ2-7
D gene: -
V gene: TRBV4-1
clone size: few
CDR3 protein: CASSQATEQYF
CDR3 DNA: TGCGCCAGCAGCCAAGCGACCGAGCAGTACTTC

J gene: TRBJ2-7
D gene: -
V gene: TRBV20-1
clone size: -
CDR3 protein: CSAREYEQYF
CDR3 DNA: TGCAGTGCTAGGGAATACGAGCAGTACTTC

J gene: TRBJ2-2
D gene: -
V gene: TRBV2
clone size: few
CDR3 protein: CASSDGQLNTGELFF
CDR3 DNA: TGTGCCAGCAGCGATGGACAGTTGAACACCGGGGAGCTGTTTTTT

J gene: TRBJ2-3
D gene: -
V gene: TRBV29-1
clone size: -
CDR3 protein: CSVEVGNTDTQYF
CDR3 DNA: TGCAGCGTTGAAGTCGGAAACACAGATACGCAGTATTTT

J gene: TRBJ2-3
D gene: -
V gene: TRBV20-1
clone size: -
CDR3 protein: CSVKDTGTDTQYF
CDR3 DNA: TGCAGTGTGAAGGACACGGGAACAGATACGCAGTATTTT

J gene: TRBJ1-1
D gene: -
V gene: TRBV29-1
clone size: -
CDR3 protein: CSVRAGFTEAFF
CDR3 DNA: TGCAGCGTCCGGGCGGGCTTCACTGAAGCTTTCTTT

J gene: TRBJ1-1
D gene: TRBD1
V gene: TRBV28
clone size: -
CDR3 protein: CASSSGTEWVNTEAFF
CDR3 DNA: TGTGCCAGCAGTTCCGGGACAGAATGGGTGAACACTGAAGCTTTCTTT

J gene: TRBJ2-7
D gene: -
V gene: TRBV5-8
clone size: few
CDR3 protein: CASSLGAQAYEQYF
CDR3 DNA: TGTGCCAGCAGCTTGGGGGCACAGGCCTACGAGCAGTACTTC

J gene: TRBJ2-4
D gene: -
V gene: TRBV9
clone size: few
CDR3 protein: CASTPSSGVGSKNIQYF
CDR3 DNA: TGTGCCAGCACCCCCTCCAGTGGCGTTGGGTCCAAAAACATTCAGTACTTC

J gene: TRBJ2-6
D gene: -
V gene: TRBV28
clone size: few
CDR3 protein: CASRTLLGANVLTF
CDR3 DNA: TGTGCCAGCAGAACGCTCTTGGGGGCCAACGTCCTGACTTTC

J gene: TRBJ2-1
D gene: -
V gene: TRBV5-1
clone size: few
CDR3 protein: CASSPGGTTDNEQFF
CDR3 DNA: TGCGCCAGCAGCCCAGGAGGGACCACTGACAATGAGCAGTTCTTC

J gene: TRBJ2-3
D gene: -
V gene: TRBV12-3/TRBV12-4
clone size: few
CDR3 protein: CASSFRLGGGGTDTQYF
CDR3 DNA: TGTGCCAGCAGTTTCAGGCTTGGCGGTGGGGGTACAGATACGCAGTATTTT

J gene: TRBJ1-2
D gene: -
V gene: TRBV12-3/TRBV12-4
clone size: -
CDR3 protein: CASSLTAYGYTF
CDR3 DNA: TGTGCCAGCAGTTTAACAGCCTATGGCTACACCTTC

J gene: TRBJ2-7
D gene: -
V gene: TRBV5-4
clone size: -
CDR3 protein: CASSLQAGTDEQYF
CDR3 DNA: TGTGCCAGCAGCTTGCAGGCGGGAACCGACGAGCAGTACTTC

J gene: TRBJ1-1
D gene: TRBD1
V gene: TRBV2
clone size: few
CDR3 protein: CASSPTGGTEAFF
CDR3 DNA: TGTGCCAGCAGTCCGACAGGGGGAACTGAAGCTTTCTTT

J gene: TRBJ2-7
D gene: -
V gene: TRBV7-8
clone size: -
CDR3 protein: CASSLEGTRGAEQYF
CDR3 DNA: TGTGCCAGCAGCTTAGAAGGTACTAGGGGGGCGGAGCAGTACTTC

J gene: TRBJ1-2
D gene: TRBD1
V gene: TRBV6-6
clone size: many
CDR3 protein: CASSYPAGGANYGYTF
CDR3 DNA: TGTGCCAGCAGTTACCCGGCAGGGGGTGCTAACTATGGCTACACCTTC

J gene: TRBJ1-1
D gene: -
V gene: TRBV28
clone size: -
CDR3 protein: CASSTDPLSTEAFF
CDR3 DNA: TGTGCCAGCAGTACGGACCCCTTGAGCACTGAAGCTTTCTTT

J gene: TRBJ2-5
D gene: -
V gene: TRBV20-1
clone size: -
CDR3 protein: CSASLGGEETQYF
CDR3 DNA: TGCAGTGCTAGTTTGGGCGGGGAAGAGACCCAGTACTTC

J gene: TRBJ2-1
D gene: -
V gene: TRBV5-4
clone size: many
CDR3 protein: CASSFWGVGTYNEQFF
CDR3 DNA: TGTGCCAGCAGCTTCTGGGGGGTAGGAACCTACAATGAGCAGTTCTTC

J gene: TRBJ2-3
D gene: -
V gene: TRBV27
clone size: -
CDR3 protein: CASKDFGGDTQYF
CDR3 DNA: TGTGCCAGCAAGGACTTTGGGGGAGATACGCAGTATTTT

J gene: TRBJ2-1
D gene: -
V gene: TRBV2
clone size: many
CDR3 protein: CASSEAPGGIYEQFF
CDR3 DNA: TGTGCCAGCAGTGAAGCGCCGGGCGGGATTTATGAGCAGTTCTTC

J gene: TRBJ1-3
D gene: -
V gene: TRBV12-3/TRBV12-4
clone size: -
CDR3 protein: CASSPSRFYRLDGYF
CDR3 DNA: TGTGCCAGCAGTCCTTCCCGGTTCTACAGGCTTGACGGATATTTT

J gene: TRBJ2-1
D gene: TRBD2
V gene: TRBV5-1
clone size: many
CDR3 protein: CASSRLSGAYNEQFF
CDR3 DNA: TGCGCCAGCAGCCGACTTAGCGGGGCCTACAATGAGCAGTTCTTC

J gene: TRBJ2-3
D gene: TRBD1
V gene: TRBV10-3
clone size: many
CDR3 protein: CAISGFPRDRETDTQYF
CDR3 DNA: TGTGCCATCAGTGGGTTCCCCCGGGACAGGGAGACAGATACGCAGTATTTT

J gene: TRBJ1-6
D gene: -
V gene: TRBV6-5
clone size: -
CDR3 protein: CASKREKNSPLHF
CDR3 DNA: TGTGCCAGCAAAAGGGAAAAGAATTCACCCCTCCACTTT

J gene: TRBJ2-1
D gene: -
V gene: TRBV7-9
clone size: -
CDR3 protein: CASSKAPEQFF
CDR3 DNA: TGTGCCAGCAGCAAAGCACCCGAGCAGTTCTTC

J gene: TRBJ2-1
D gene: -
V gene: TRBV27
clone size: -
CDR3 protein: CASSPLAIGDNEQFF
CDR3 DNA: TGTGCCAGCAGTCCCCTGGCCATTGGGGACAATGAGCAGTTCTTC

J gene: TRBJ2-5
D gene: TRBD1
V gene: TRBV5-1
clone size: -
CDR3 protein: CASSGPGQVRQETQYF
CDR3 DNA: TGCGCCAGCAGCGGCCCGGGACAGGTACGCCAAGAGACCCAGTACTTC

J gene: TRBJ2-7
D gene: TRBD1
V gene: TRBV6-5
clone size: many
CDR3 protein: CASSSPGQVYEQYF
CDR3 DNA: TGTGCCAGCAGTTCCCCGGGACAGGTGTACGAGCAGTACTTC

J gene: TRBJ2-7
D gene: -
V gene: TRBV11-3
clone size: -
CDR3 protein: CASSSDYSGEQYF
CDR3 DNA: TGTGCCAGCAGCTCGGACTATTCTGGCGAGCAGTACTTC

J gene: TRBJ2-2
D gene: TRBD2
V gene: TRBV9
clone size: -
CDR3 protein: CASSALSGSTGELFF
CDR3 DNA: TGTGCCAGCAGCGCACTTAGCGGGAGCACCGGGGAGCTGTTTTTT

J gene: TRBJ2-7
D gene: TRBD2
V gene: TRBV28
clone size: many
CDR3 protein: CASLPAAGGFSYEQYF
CDR3 DNA: TGTGCCAGCCTCCCTGCCGCGGGAGGCTTCTCCTACGAGCAGTACTTC

J gene: TRBJ2-3
D gene: -
V gene: TRBV4-1
clone size: few
CDR3 protein: CASSQWGEDTQYF
CDR3 DNA: TGCGCCAGCAGCCAATGGGGGGAAGATACGCAGTATTTT

J gene: TRBJ2-5
D gene: -
V gene: TRBV20-1
clone size: many
CDR3 protein: CSAPLRGQETQYF
CDR3 DNA: TGCAGTGCTCCTCTCCGGGGCCAAGAGACCCAGTACTTC

J gene: TRBJ1-2
D gene: -
V gene: TRBV29-1
clone size: few
CDR3 protein: CSVGESRGYTF
CDR3 DNA: TGCAGCGTTGGGGAATCAAGAGGCTACACCTTC

J gene: TRBJ2-3
D gene: TRBD1
V gene: TRBV5-1
clone size: -
CDR3 protein: CASSWDRGTDTQYF
CDR3 DNA: TGCGCCAGCAGCTGGGACAGGGGAACAGATACGCAGTATTTT

J gene: TRBJ2-3
D gene: TRBD2
V gene: TRBV5-1
clone size: many
CDR3 protein: CASSRGLAGAGTDTQYF
CDR3 DNA: TGCGCCAGCAGCCGGGGACTAGCGGGAGCAGGTACAGATACGCAGTATTTT

J gene: TRBJ1-1
D gene: -
V gene: TRBV24-1
clone size: -
CDR3 protein: CAPSPGWRKNTEAFF
CDR3 DNA: TGTGCCCCTTCACCAGGCTGGCGGAAAAACACTGAAGCTTTCTTT

J gene: TRBJ2-5
D gene: TRBD2
V gene: TRBV5-1
clone size: -
CDR3 protein: CASSAGLAGGTETQYF
CDR3 DNA: TGCGCCAGCAGCGCAGGACTAGCGGGAGGGACAGAGACCCAGTACTTC

J gene: TRBJ2-2
D gene: -
V gene: TRBV19
clone size: many
CDR3 protein: CAIGGNRGGTGELFF
CDR3 DNA: TGTGCCATCGGAGGGAACAGGGGCGGCACCGGGGAGCTGTTTTTT

J gene: TRBJ2-3
D gene: -
V gene: TRBV28
clone size: -
CDR3 protein: CASSFLSGKSDTQYF
CDR3 DNA: TGTGCCAGCAGTTTTCTCAGTGGGAAATCAGATACGCAGTATTTT

J gene: TRBJ2-7
D gene: -
V gene: TRBV29-1
clone size: many
CDR3 protein: CSVVRGHEQYF
CDR3 DNA: TGCAGCGTCGTTCGAGGCCACGAGCAGTACTTC

J gene: TRBJ2-5
D gene: -
V gene: TRBV5-1
clone size: -
CDR3 protein: CASSLAGQGPYQETQYF
CDR3 DNA: TGCGCCAGCAGCTTGGCCGGGCAGGGCCCGTACCAAGAGACCCAGTACTTC

J gene: TRBJ2-1
D gene: TRBD2
V gene: TRBV2
clone size: few
CDR3 protein: CASSRTSGINEQFF
CDR3 DNA: TGTGCCAGCAGTCGGACTAGCGGGATAAATGAGCAGTTCTTC

J gene: TRBJ2-1
D gene: TRBD1
V gene: TRBV20-1
clone size: many
CDR3 protein: CSAIDRGGSYNEQFF
CDR3 DNA: TGCAGTGCTATTGACAGGGGGGGCTCCTACAATGAGCAGTTCTTC

J gene: TRBJ2-6
D gene: -
V gene: TRBV19
clone size: few
CDR3 protein: CASTGNPRGANVLTF
CDR3 DNA: TGTGCCAGTACCGGGAACCCCCGTGGGGCCAACGTCCTGACTTTC

J gene: TRBJ1-2
D gene: -
V gene: TRBV4-1
clone size: -
CDR3 protein: CASSQERNRYGYTF
CDR3 DNA: TGCGCCAGCAGCCAAGAAAGAAACCGGTATGGCTACACCTTC

J gene: TRBJ1-4
D gene: -
V gene: TRBV20-1
clone size: many
CDR3 protein: CSALSRDGPEKLFF
CDR3 DNA: TGCAGTGCACTATCCCGGGACGGCCCCGAAAAACTGTTTTTT

J gene: TRBJ2-7
D gene: -
V gene: TRBV19
clone size: -
CDR3 protein: CASLPLSEQYF
CDR3 DNA: TGTGCCAGTTTACCCCTATCCGAGCAGTACTTC

J gene: TRBJ1-3
D gene: -
V gene: TRBV20-1
clone size: many
CDR3 protein: CSARDGRGYGNTIYF
CDR3 DNA: TGCAGTGCTAGAGATGGCCGGGGATATGGAAACACCATATATTTT

J gene: TRBJ2-1
D gene: TRBD2
V gene: TRBV28
clone size: many
CDR3 protein: CASSPMGTTLQNEQFF
CDR3 DNA: TGTGCCAGCAGCCCAATGGGGACTACTCTCCAAAATGAGCAGTTCTTC

J gene: TRBJ2-7
D gene: TRBD1
V gene: TRBV19
clone size: -
CDR3 protein: CAIGTGAYREQYF
CDR3 DNA: TGTGCCATTGGGACAGGGGCCTACAGGGAGCAGTACTTC

J gene: TRBJ1-1
D gene: -
V gene: TRBV5-1
clone size: few
CDR3 protein: CASSLWVIPGMHTEAFF
CDR3 DNA: TGCGCCAGCAGCTTGTGGGTGATCCCGGGGATGCACACTGAAGCTTTCTTT

J gene: TRBJ2-1
D gene: TRBD2
V gene: TRBV27
clone size: -
CDR3 protein: CASRLAGSYNEQFF
CDR3 DNA: TGTGCCAGCCGCCTAGCGGGCTCCTACAATGAGCAGTTCTTC

J gene: TRBJ2-5
D gene: -
V gene: TRBV29-1
clone size: few
CDR3 protein: CSVDRGTDQKETQYF
CDR3 DNA: TGCAGCGTAGACCGTGGGACGGACCAAAAAGAGACCCAGTACTTC

J gene: TRBJ2-7
D gene: TRBD1
V gene: TRBV7-2
clone size: few
CDR3 protein: CASSLDRASYEQYF
CDR3 DNA: TGTGCCAGCAGCTTGGACAGGGCCTCGTACGAGCAGTACTTC

J gene: TRBJ1-5
D gene: -
V gene: TRBV6-5
clone size: -
CDR3 protein: CASSARHHNQPQHF
CDR3 DNA: TGTGCCAGCAGTGCCCGACATCATAATCAGCCCCAGCATTTT